Listed below are T cell receptor beta chains from one sample, sequenced in a study of control samples from healthy donors and cancer patients. Profiling relied on immunoSEQ multiplex PCR, and the TCRdb table lists in-frame clones only, not all of them. The table has about 120,000 clones, around 90% seen once. The specimen was blood. These receptors came from a man younger than 30 in good health. The CDR3 runs from the conserved cysteine through the conserved F or W. A D gene is named only where the DNA matches it firmly. The listing skips clone size in some rows; elsewhere it reads once, few, many or a size class.

>TRBD2|.|TRBJ2-3|TRBV5-1
TGCGCCAGCAGCTTGGCTAGCGGGGGAGCGACAGATACGCAGTATTTT
CASSLASGGATDTQYF
>TRBD1|.|TRBJ2-7|TRBV3-1/TRBV3-2
TGTGCCAGCAGCGGGGAACAGGGGGCCGGCGAGCAGTACTTC
CASSGEQGAGEQYF
>.|.|TRBJ1-4|TRBV6-6
TGTGCCAGTGAAACGGGGCAAGATGTAAAACTGTTTTTT
CASETGQDVKLFF
>.|.|TRBJ2-1|TRBV9
TGTGCCAGCAGCGTAGACGGGGTCTCCTACAATGAGCAGTTCTTC
CASSVDGVSYNEQFF
>.|.|TRBJ1-5|TRBV12-3/TRBV12-4
TGTGCCAGCAGTTTAACCTCCAATCAGCCCCAGCATTTT
CASSLTSNQPQHF
>.|once|TRBJ1-1|TRBV7-2
TGTGCCAGCAGCGAAGATTCCGGACACCAGAACACTGAAGCTTTCTTT
CASSEDSGHQNTEAFF
>.|.|TRBJ2-1|TRBV12-3/TRBV12-4
TGTGCCAGCGGGCCGGGAGCCTATAATGAGCAGTTCTTC
CASGPGAYNEQFF
>.|once|TRBJ2-3|TRBV27
TGTGCCAGCAGTTTAAGGTCCACAGATACGCAGTATTTT
CASSLRSTDTQYF
>TRBD2|.|TRBJ2-4|TRBV3-1/TRBV3-2
TGTGCCAGCAGCCAAGTATGGTTTCAGCGGGGGGAAACCAAAAACATTCAGTACTTC
CASSQVWFQRGETKNIQYF
>TRBD1|.|TRBJ2-3|TRBV7-2
TGTGCCAGCAGAGACAGGGACGAGGGCACAGATACGCAGTATTTT
CASRDRDEGTDTQYF
>.|.|TRBJ1-5|TRBV9
TGTGCCAGCAGCGCAGGACAGAACAATCAGCCCCAGCATTTT
CASSAGQNNQPQHF
>.|.|TRBJ2-7|TRBV5-1
TGCGCCAGCAGCCCGGACCGCTACGAGCAGTACTTC
CASSPDRYEQYF
>TRBD1|few|TRBJ1-4|TRBV2
TGTGCCAGCACCTCCGGGACAGGGACTGAAAAACTGTTTTTT
CASTSGTGTEKLFF
>.|once|TRBJ1-2|TRBV11-2
TGTGCCAGCAGCTTAGATCGGGGGGCGACCGGCTACACCTTC
CASSLDRGATGYTF
>TRBD2|once|TRBJ2-1|TRBV7-9
TGTGCCAGCAGCTTATTCTCCCTAAGCGGGGGGACCTACAATGAGCAGTTCTTC
CASSLFSLSGGTYNEQFF
>.|.|TRBJ1-2|TRBV7-9
TGTGCCAGCAGCTTAGGTCCGGGTAACTATGGCTACACCTTC
CASSLGPGNYGYTF
>.|.|TRBJ1-3|TRBV28
TGTGCCAGCAGTTTTTCACGTGGCGGGGGAAACACCATATATTTT
CASSFSRGGGNTIYF
>.|once|TRBJ2-5|TRBV3-1/TRBV3-2
TGTGCCAGCAACCTCTGGGGGGAGACCCAGTACTTC
CASNLWGETQYF
>.|.|TRBJ2-2|TRBV12-3/TRBV12-4
TGTGCCAGCACCTTGACCGGGGAGCTGTTTTTT
CASTLTGELFF
>TRBD1|.|TRBJ1-1|TRBV4-2
TGTGCCAGCAGCCAAGTGGGATCAAACAGGGGGCGGGGGAACACTGAAGCTTTCTTT
CASSQVGSNRGRGNTEAFF
>.|.|TRBJ1-2|TRBV3-1/TRBV3-2
TGTGCCAGCAGCCAAGACTCGCAACTACTCTATGGCTACACCTTC
CASSQDSQLLYGYTF
>TRBD1|.|TRBJ1-2|TRBV6-6
TGTGCCAGCAGTTTGCTGGGTGGACAGGGGTATGGCTACACCTTC
CASSLLGGQGYGYTF